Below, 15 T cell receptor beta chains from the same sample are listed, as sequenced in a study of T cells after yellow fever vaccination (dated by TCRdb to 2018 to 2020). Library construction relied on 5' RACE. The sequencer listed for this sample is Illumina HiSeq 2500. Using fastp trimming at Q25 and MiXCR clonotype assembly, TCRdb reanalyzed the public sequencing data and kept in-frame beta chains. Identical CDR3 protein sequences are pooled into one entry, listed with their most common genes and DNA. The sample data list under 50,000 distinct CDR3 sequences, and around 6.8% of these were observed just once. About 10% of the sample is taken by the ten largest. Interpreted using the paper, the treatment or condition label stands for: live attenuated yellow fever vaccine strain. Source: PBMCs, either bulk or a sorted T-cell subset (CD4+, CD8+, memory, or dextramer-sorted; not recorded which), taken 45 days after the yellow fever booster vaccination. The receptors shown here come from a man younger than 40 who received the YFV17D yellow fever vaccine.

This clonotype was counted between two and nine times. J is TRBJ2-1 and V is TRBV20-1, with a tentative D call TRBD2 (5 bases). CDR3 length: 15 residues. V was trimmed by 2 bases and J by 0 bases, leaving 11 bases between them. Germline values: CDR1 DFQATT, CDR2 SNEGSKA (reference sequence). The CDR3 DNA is TGCAGTGCTAGAAAGCGGAAGAGCTCCTACAATGAGCAGTTCTTC. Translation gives CSARKRKSSYNEQFF.

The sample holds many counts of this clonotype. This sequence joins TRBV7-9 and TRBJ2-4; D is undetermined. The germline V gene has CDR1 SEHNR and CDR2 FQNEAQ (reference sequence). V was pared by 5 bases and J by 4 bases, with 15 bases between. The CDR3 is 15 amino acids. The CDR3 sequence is CASSPKIGTKNIQYF. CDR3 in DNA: TGTGCCAGCAGCCCGAAAATCGGAACAAAAAACATTCAGTACTTC.

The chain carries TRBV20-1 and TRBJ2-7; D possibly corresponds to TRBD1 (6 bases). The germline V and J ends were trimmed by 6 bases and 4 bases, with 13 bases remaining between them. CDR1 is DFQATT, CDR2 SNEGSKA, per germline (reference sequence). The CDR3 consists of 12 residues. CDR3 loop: CSANRDIYEQYF. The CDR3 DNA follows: TGCAGTGCCAACCGGGACATTTACGAGCAGTACTTC.

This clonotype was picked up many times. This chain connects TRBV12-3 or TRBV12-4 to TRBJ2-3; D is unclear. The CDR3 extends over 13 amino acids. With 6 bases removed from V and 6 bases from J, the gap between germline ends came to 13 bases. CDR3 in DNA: TGTGCCAGCAGCCTTGGAGTGGTTGATACGCAGTATTTT. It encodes CASSLGVVDTQYF.

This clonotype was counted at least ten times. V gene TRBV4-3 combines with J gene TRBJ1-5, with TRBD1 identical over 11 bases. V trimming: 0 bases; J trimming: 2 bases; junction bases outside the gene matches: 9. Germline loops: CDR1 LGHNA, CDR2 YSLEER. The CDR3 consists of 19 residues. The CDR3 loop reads CASSQDLGQGVGGNQPQHF. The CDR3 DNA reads TGCGCCAGCAGCCAAGATTTGGGACAGGGGGTTGGTGGCAATCAGCCCCAGCATTTT.

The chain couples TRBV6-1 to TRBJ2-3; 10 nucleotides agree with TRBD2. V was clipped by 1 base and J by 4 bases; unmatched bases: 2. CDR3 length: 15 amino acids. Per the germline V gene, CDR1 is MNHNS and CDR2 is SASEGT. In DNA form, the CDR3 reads TGTGCCAGCAGTGAAGAAGCGGGAGGGCCAGATACGCAGTATTTT. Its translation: CASSEEAGGPDTQYF.

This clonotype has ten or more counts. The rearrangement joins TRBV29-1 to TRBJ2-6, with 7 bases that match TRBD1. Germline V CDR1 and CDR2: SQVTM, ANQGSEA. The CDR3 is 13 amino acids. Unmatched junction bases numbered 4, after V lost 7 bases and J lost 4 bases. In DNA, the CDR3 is TGCAGCGCTAGGGGGCAGGGGGCCAACGTCCTGACTTTC. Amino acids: CSARGQGANVLTF.

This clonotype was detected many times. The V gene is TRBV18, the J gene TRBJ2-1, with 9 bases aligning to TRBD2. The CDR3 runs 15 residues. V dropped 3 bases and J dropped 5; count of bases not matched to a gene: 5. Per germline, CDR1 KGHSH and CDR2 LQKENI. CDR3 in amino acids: CASSPGLARNNEQFF. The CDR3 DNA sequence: TGTGCCAGCTCACCCGGACTAGCGAGAAACAATGAGCAGTTCTTC.

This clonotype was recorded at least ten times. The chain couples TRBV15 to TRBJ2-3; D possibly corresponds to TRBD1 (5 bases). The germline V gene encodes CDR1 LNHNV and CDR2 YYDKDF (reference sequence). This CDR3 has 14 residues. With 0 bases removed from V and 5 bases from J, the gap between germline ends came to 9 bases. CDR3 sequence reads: CATSRDQGKDTQYF. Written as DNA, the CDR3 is TGTGCCACCAGCAGAGACCAGGGTAAAGATACGCAGTATTTT. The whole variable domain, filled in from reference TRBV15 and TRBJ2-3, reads DAMVIQNPRYQVTQFGKPVTLSCSQTLNHNVMYWYQQKSSQAPKLLFHYYDKDFNNEADTPDNFQSRRPNTSFCFLDIRSPGLGDTAMYLCATSRDQGKDTQYFGPGTRLTVL.

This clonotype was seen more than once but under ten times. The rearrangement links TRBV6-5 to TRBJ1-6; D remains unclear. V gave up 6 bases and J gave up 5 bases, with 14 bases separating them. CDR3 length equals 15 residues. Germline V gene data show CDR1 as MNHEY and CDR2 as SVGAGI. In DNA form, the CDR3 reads TGTGCCAGCAGGGTCCGGGCCCAGAATAATTCACCCCTCCACTTT. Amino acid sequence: CASRVRAQNNSPLHF.

CDR3 nucleotides: TGTGCCAGCAGCCTAGGGGGGGAGGTTACCGGGGAGCTGTTTTTT. This codes for CASSLGGEVTGELFF. J is TRBJ2-2 and V is TRBV6-1, with D perhaps TRBD2 (7 bases). V gave up 6 bases and J gave up 5 bases, with 16 bases separating them. The CDR3 spans 15 residues. Germline values: CDR1 MNHNS, CDR2 SASEGT.

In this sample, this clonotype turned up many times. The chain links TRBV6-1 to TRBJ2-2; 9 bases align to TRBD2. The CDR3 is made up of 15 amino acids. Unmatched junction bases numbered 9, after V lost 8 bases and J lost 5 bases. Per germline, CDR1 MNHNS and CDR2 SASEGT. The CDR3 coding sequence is TGTGCCAGCGTATTAGCGGGAGTTGAAACCGGGGAGCTGTTTTTT. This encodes CASVLAGVETGELFF.

CDR3 bases: TGTGCCAGCAGTCCACGAAGGACACTCGGCTACACCTTC. This encodes CASSPRRTLGYTF. V is TRBV6-1 and J is TRBJ1-2; perhaps TRBD1 as D (5 bases). There are 13 residues in the CDR3. Per the germline V gene, CDR1 is MNHNS and CDR2 is SASEGT. The ends were cut back, 5 bases at V and 8 bases at J, with 15 bases in the middle.

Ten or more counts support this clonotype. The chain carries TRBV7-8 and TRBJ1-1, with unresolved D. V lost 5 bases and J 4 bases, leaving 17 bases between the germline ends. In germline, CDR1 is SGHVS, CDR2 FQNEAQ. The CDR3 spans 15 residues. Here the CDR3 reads CASSLLWLLSTEAFF. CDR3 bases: TGTGCCAGCAGCCTTTTATGGCTCCTAAGCACTGAAGCTTTCTTT. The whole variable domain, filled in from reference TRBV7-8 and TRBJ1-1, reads GAGVSQSPRYKVAKRGQDVALRCDPISGHVSLFWYQQALGQGPEFLTYFQNEAQLDKSGLPSDRFFAERPEGSVSTLKIQRTQQEDSAVYLCASSLLWLLSTEAFFGQGTRLTVV.

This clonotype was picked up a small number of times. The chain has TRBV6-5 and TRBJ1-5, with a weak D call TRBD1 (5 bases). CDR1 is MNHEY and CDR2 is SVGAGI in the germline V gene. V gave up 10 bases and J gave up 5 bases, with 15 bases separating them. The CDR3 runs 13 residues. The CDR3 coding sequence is TGTGCCATACAAGGGACGGTGGATCAGCCCCAGCATTTT. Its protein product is CAIQGTVDQPQHF.